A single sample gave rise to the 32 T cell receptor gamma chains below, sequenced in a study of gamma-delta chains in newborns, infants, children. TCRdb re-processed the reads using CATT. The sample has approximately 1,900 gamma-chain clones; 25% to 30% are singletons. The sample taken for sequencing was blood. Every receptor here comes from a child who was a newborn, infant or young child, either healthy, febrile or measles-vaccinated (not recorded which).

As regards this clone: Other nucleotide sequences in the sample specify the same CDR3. This CDR3 reads CALWEVSGELGKKIKVF. CDR3 DNA sequence: TGTGCCTTGTGGGAGGTGAGCGGAGAGTTGGGCAAAAAAATCAAGGTATTT. The rearrangement links TRGV9 to TRGJP. Trimming cost V 0 bases and J 6 bases; bases outside gene matches: 5. CDR1 and CDR2 from the germline V gene are GITISATS and ISYDGTV (reference sequence). The CDR3 sequence is 17 residues long.

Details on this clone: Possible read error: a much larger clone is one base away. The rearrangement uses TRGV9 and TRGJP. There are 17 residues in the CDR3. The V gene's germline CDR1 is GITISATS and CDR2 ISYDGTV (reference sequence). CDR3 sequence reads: CALWEVQQELGKKIKLF. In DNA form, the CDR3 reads TGTGCCTTGTGGGAGGTGCAGCAAGAGTTGGGCAAAAAAATCAAGCTATTT.

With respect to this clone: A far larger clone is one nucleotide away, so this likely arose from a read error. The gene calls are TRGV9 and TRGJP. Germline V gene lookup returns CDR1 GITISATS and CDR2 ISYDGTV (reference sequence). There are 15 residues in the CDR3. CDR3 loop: CASWEEELGKKIKVF. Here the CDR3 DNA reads TGTGCCTCGTGGGAGGAAGAGTTGGGCAAAAAAATCAAGGTATTT.

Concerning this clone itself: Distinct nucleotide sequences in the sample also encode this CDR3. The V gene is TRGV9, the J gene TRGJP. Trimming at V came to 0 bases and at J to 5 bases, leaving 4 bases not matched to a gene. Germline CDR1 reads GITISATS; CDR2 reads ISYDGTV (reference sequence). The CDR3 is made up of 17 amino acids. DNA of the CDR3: TGTGCCTTGTGGGAGGTGCGTAAAGAGTTGGGCAAAAAAATCAAGGTATTT. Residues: CALWEVRKELGKKIKVF.

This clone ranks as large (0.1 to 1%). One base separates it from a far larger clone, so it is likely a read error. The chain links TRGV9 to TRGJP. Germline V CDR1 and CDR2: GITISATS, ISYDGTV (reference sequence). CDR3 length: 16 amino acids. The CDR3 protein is CALWGVQELGKKIKVF. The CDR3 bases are TGTGCCTTGTGGGGGGTGCAAGAGTTGGGCAAAAAAATCAAGGTATTT.

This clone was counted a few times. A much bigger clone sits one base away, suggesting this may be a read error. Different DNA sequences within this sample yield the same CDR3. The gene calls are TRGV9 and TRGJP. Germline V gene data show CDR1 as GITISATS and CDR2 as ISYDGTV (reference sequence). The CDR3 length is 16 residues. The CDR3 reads CALWEVRELGKKIKVF. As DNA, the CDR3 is TGTGCCTTGTGGGAGGTGAGGGAGTTGGGCAAAAAAATCAAGGTGTTT.

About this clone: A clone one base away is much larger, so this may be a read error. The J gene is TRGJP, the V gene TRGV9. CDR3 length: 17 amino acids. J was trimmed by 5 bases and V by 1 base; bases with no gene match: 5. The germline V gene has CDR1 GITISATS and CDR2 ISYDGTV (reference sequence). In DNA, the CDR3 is TGTGCCTTGTGGGAGGTTTGGGAAGAGTTGGGCAAAAAAATCAAGGTATTT. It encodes CALWEVWEELGKKIKVF.

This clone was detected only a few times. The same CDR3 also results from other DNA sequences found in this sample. This CDR3 is CALWEVQRELGKKIKVF. The CDR3 DNA sequence: TGTGCCTTGTGGGAGGTGCAGCGTGAGTTGGGCAAAAAAATCAAGGTATTT. This chain joins TRGV9 and TRGJP. The CDR3 covers 17 residues. Unmatched junction bases numbered 6, after V lost 0 bases and J lost 7 bases. Germline V gives CDR1 GITISATS, CDR2 ISYDGTV (reference sequence).

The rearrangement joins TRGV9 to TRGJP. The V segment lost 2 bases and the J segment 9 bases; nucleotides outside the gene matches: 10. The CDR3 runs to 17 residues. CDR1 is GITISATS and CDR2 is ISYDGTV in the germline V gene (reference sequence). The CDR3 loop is CALWEATSRLGKKIKVF. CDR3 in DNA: TGTGCCTTGTGGGAGGCAACCAGCAGGTTGGGCAAAAAAATCAAGGTATTT.

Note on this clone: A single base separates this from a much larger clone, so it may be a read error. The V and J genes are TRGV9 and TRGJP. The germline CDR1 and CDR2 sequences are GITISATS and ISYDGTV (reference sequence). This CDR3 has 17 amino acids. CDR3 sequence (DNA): TGTGCCTTTTGGGAGGTGTCGCAAGAGTTGGGCAAAAAAATCAAGGTATTT. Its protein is CAFWEVSQELGKKIKVF.

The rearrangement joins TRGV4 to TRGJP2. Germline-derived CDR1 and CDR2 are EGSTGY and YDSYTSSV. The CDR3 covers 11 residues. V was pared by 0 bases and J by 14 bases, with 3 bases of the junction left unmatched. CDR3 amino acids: CATWDGPIKTF. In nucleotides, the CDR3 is TGTGCCACCTGGGATGGGCCTATCAAGACGTTT.

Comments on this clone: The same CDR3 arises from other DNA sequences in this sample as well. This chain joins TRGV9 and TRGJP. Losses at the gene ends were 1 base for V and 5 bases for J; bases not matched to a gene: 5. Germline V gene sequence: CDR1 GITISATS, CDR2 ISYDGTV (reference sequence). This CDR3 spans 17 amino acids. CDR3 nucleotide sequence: TGTGCCTTGTGGGAGGTTTCGGAAGAGTTGGGCAAAAAAATCAAGGTATTT. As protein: CALWEVSEELGKKIKVF.

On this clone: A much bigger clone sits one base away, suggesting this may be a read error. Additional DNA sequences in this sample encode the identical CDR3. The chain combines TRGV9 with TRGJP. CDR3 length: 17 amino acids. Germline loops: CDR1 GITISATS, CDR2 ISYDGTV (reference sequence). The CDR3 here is CALWEVQGELGKKIKVF. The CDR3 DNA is TGTGCCTTGTGGGAGGTGCAAGGGGAGTTGGGCAAAAAGATCAAGGTATTT.

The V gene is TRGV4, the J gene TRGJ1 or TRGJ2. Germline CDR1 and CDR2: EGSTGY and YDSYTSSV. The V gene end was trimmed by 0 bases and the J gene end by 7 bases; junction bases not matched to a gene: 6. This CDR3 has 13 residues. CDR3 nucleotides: TGTGCCACCTGGGATGGGCTAAGGTATAAGAAACTCTTT. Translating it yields CATWDGLRYKKLF.

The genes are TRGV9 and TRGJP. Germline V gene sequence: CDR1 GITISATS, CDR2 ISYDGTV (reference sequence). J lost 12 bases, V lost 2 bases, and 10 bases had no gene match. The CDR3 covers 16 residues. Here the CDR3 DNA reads TGTGCCTTGTGGGAGGAGGCCGAGCAGGGCAAAAAAATCAAGGTATTT. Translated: CALWEEAEQGKKIKVF.

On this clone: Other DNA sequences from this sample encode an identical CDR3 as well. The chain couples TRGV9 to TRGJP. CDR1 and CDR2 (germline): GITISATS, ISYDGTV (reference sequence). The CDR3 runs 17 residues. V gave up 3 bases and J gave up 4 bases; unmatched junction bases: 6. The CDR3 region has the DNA TGTGCCTTGTGGGAGACTTTACAAGAGTTGGGCAAAAAAATCAAGGTATTT. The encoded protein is CALWETLQELGKKIKVF.

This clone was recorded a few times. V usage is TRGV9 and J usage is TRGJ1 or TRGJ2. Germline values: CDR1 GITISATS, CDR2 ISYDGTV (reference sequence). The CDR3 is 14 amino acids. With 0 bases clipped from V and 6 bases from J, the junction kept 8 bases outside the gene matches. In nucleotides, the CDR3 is TGTGCCTTGTGGGAGGTGCATCCCGCTTATAAGAAACTCTTT. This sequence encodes CALWEVHPAYKKLF.

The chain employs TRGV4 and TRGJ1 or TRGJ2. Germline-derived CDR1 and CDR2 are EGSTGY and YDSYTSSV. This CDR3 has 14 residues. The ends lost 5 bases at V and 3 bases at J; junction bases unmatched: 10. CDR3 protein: CATWGESAYYKKLF. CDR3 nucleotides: TGTGCCACCTGGGGTGAATCGGCTTATTATAAGAAACTCTTT.

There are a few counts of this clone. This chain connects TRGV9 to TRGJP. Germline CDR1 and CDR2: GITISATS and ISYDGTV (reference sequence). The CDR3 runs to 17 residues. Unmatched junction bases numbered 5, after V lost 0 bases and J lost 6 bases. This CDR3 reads CALWEVPLELGKKIKVF. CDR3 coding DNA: TGTGCCTTGTGGGAGGTGCCGTTAGAGTTGGGCAAAAAAATCAAGGTATTT.

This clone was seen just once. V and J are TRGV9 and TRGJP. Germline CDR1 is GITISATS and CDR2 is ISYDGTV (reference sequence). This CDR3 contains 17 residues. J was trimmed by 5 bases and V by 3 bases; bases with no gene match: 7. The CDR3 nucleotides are TGTGCCTTGTGGGAGAACCCCAAAGAGTTGGGCAAAAAAATCAAGGTATTT. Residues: CALWENPKELGKKIKVF.

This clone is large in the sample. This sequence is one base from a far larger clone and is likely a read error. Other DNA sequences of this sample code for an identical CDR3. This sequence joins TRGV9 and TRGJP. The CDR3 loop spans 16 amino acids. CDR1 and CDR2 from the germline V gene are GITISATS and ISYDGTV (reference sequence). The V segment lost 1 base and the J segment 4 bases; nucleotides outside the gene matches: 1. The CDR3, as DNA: TGTGCCTTGTGGGAGGTTCAAGAGTTGGGCAAAAAAATCAAGGTATTT. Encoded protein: CALWEVQELGKKIKVF.

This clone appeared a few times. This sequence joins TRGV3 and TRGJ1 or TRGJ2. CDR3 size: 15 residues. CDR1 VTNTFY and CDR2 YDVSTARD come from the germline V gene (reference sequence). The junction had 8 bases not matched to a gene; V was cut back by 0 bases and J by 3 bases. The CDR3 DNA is TGTGCCACCTGGGACAGGCCCAGGAGTTATTATAAGAAACTCTTT. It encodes CATWDRPRSYYKKLF.

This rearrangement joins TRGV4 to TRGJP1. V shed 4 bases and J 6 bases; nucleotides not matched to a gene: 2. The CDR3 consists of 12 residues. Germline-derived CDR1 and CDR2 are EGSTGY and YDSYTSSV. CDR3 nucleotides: TGTGCCACCTGGGAGGCTGGTTGGTTCAAGATATTT. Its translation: CATWEAGWFKIF.

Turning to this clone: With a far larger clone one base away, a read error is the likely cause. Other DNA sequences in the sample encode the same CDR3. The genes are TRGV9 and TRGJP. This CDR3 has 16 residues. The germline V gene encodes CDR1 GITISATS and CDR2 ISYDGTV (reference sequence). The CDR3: CALWEVRELGKKIKVF. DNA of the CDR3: TGTGCCTTGTGGGAGGTGCGGGAGTTGGGCAAAAAAATCAAGGTGTTT.

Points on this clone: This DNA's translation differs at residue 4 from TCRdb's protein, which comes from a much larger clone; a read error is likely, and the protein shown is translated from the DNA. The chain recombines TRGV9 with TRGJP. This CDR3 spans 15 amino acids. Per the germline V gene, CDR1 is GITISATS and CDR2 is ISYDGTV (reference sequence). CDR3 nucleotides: TGTGCCTTGCGGGAGGTGCAGTTGGGCAAAAAAATCAAGGTATTT. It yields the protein CALREVQLGKKIKVF.

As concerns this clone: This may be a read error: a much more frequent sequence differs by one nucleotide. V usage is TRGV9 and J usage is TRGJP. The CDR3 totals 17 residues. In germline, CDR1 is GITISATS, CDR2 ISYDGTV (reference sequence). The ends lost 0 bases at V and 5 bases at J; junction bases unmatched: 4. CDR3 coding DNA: TGTGCCTTGTGGGAGGTGCCGAAAGAGTTGGGCAAAAAAATCAAGGTATTT. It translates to CALWEVPKELGKKIKVF.

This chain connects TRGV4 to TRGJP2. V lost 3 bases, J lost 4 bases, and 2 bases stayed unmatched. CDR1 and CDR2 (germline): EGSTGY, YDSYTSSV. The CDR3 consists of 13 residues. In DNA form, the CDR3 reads TGTGCCACCTGGGATACTAGTGATTGGATCAAGACGTTT. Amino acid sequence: CATWDTSDWIKTF.

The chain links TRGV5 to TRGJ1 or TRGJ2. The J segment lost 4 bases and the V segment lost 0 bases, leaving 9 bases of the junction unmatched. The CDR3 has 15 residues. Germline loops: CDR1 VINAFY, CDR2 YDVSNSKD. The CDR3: CATWDRQNGYYKKLF. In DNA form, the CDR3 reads TGTGCCACCTGGGACAGGCAGAATGGGTATTATAAGAAACTCTTT.

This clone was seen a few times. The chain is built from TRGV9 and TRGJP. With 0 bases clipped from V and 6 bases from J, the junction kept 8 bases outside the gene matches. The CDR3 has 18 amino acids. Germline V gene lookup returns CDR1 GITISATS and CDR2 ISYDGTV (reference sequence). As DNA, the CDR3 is TGTGCCTTGTGGGAGGTGCTAAGGGGAGAGTTGGGCAAAAAAATCAAGGTATTT. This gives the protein CALWEVLRGELGKKIKVF.

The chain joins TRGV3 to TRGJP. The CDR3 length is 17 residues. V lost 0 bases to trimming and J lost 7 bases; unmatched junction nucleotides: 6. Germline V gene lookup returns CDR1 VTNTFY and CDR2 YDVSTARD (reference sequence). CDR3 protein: CATWDRLGELGKKIKVF. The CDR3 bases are TGTGCCACCTGGGACAGGCTGGGGGAGTTGGGCAAAAAAATCAAGGTATTT.

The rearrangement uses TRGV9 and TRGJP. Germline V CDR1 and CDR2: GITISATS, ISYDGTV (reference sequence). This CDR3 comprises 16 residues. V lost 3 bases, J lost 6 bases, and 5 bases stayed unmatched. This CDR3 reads CALWEFRELGKKIKVF. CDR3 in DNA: TGTGCCTTGTGGGAGTTTAGAGAGTTGGGCAAAAAAATCAAGGTATTT.

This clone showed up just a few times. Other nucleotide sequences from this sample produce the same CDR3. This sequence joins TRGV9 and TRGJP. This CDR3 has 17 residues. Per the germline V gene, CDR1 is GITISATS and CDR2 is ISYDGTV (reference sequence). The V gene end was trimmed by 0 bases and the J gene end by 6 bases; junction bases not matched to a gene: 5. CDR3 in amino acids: CALWEVQRELGKKIKVF. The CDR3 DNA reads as TGTGCCTTGTGGGAGGTGCAACGAGAGTTGGGCAAAAAAATCAAGGTATTT.